This T cell receptor beta chain stems from a study of T-cell memory formation after mild COVID-19. General study findings and limits: In pre-infection memory, a portion of responding clones appeared, which suggested that cross-reactive memory joined. Mainly in CM and EM were contracting CD4+ clones; CD8+ were in EMRA.

About this clonotype: No antigen is known for it.

Germline V CDR1 and CDR2: SGHVS, FQNEAQ. V lost 5 bases, J lost 1 base, and 8 bases lay in between. This CDR3 comprises 14 residues. TCRdb passed the 5' RACE reads through MiXCR, listing each CDR3 protein once. The sample includes 49,000 or so distinct CDR3 sequences, 5.5% to 7.5% of them seen just once. Sequenced: PBMCs or a T cell subset sorted from them (not recorded which). V is TRBV7-8 and J is TRBJ2-2, with D possibly matching TRBD1 (6 bases). This clonotype was obtained from a man aged 18 to 35 who had mild COVID-19 (a few samples of this study predate the infection). Cell type and time point are not known. The CDR3 sequence is CASSRQVNTGELFF. In DNA form, the CDR3 reads TGTGCCAGCAGCAGACAGGTGAACACCGGGGAGCTGTTTTTT.